This TCR beta chain was recorded in a study of cytomegalovirus exposure and HLA in healthy donors. Study-level results: Most TCRs appeared rarely, but some public TCRs recurred in many donors. Associated with HLA alleles at 0.05 false discovery rate in a later analysis were around 15,000 TCR beta sequences. As a later analysis showed, a missense DCLRE1C variant was linked to trimming of TCR beta V- and J-genes. What TCR beta sequences reportedly achieved was accurate prediction of HLA-A and HLA-B alleles in most subjects.

The CDR3 has 13 residues. Per the germline V gene, CDR1 is SGHAT and CDR2 is FQNNGV. V was pared by 7 bases and J by 9 bases, with 3 bases of the junction left unmatched. The PCR contained 60 Vbeta and 13 Jbeta primers. Sequencing was performed with immunoSEQ multiplex PCR; in TCRdb, only in-frame clones are kept and a portion is missing. The sample lists over 120,000 clones; approximately 84% were seen once. Regarding this clone: As yet, its antigen is unknown.

The rearrangement links TRBV11-2 to TRBJ1-6; the match to TRBD1 covers 10 bases. The source is a man aged 25-45 years in good health and CMV-seropositive. The sequencing input was PBMCs. The CDR3 region is CASTRDRGSPLHF. The CDR3 DNA follows: TGTGCCAGCACCCGGGACAGGGGTTCACCCCTCCACTTT.